This is a list of T cell receptor beta chains from one sample in a study of molecular identifiers for immune sequencing clone quantification. TCRdb re-analysed the PCR reads in MiXCR, keeping a single row per CDR3 protein. Of roughly 320,000 distinct CDR3 sequences in the sample, roughly a quarter were seen once. The sequenced sample consisted of naive CD8+ T cells from blood, with Jurkat cell RNA spiked in. These receptors were obtained from a human donor in good health. Some libraries in this study had Jurkat cell RNA spiked in. Each CDR3 is given with its conserved first and last residue. The D gene is left open where the match is weak. Rows give clone size only sometimes, using once, few, many, or a class for an expanded clone.

j_gene: TRBJ2-4; v_gene: TRBV27; abundance: few; d_gene: NA; CDR3nt: TGTGCCAGCAGTTGGGGACGGGGAGGCAAAAACATTCAGTACTTC; CDR3aa: CASSWGRGGKNIQYF
j_gene: TRBJ1-6; v_gene: TRBV4-1; abundance: many; d_gene: NA; CDR3nt: TGCGCCAGCAGCCAAGGGGGCTCCTATAATTCACCCCTCCACTTT; CDR3aa: CASSQGGSYNSPLHF
j_gene: TRBJ2-7; v_gene: TRBV7-9; abundance: once; d_gene: NA; CDR3nt: TGTGCCAGCAGCCCGCCGGGGTCTGAAGGCTACGAGCAGTACTTC; CDR3aa: CASSPPGSEGYEQYF
j_gene: TRBJ2-3; v_gene: TRBV19; abundance: few; d_gene: NA; CDR3nt: TGTGCCAGTAGTACCACCGTGCGGGTTCGGGATACGCAGTATTTT; CDR3aa: CASSTTVRVRDTQYF
j_gene: TRBJ2-1; v_gene: TRBV4-3; abundance: few; d_gene: NA; CDR3nt: TGCGCCAGCAGCCAAGATAGGGAATCATCCTACAATGAGCAGTTCTTC; CDR3aa: CASSQDRESSYNEQFF
j_gene: TRBJ2-1; v_gene: TRBV6-6; abundance: NA; d_gene: TRBD1; CDR3nt: TGTGCCAGCAGTTTCGACAGGGGAAATGAGCAGTTCTTC; CDR3aa: CASSFDRGNEQFF
j_gene: TRBJ2-1; v_gene: TRBV30; abundance: NA; d_gene: NA; CDR3nt: TGTGCCTGGACAGGAGAGAGCTCCTACAATGAGCAGTTCTTC; CDR3aa: CAWTGESSYNEQFF
j_gene: TRBJ2-1; v_gene: TRBV27; abundance: few; d_gene: TRBD1; CDR3nt: TGTGCCAGCAGTCCAGGGACAGGGGGCATCGGTGAGCAGTTCTTC; CDR3aa: CASSPGTGGIGEQFF
j_gene: TRBJ2-7; v_gene: TRBV7-9; abundance: NA; d_gene: NA; CDR3nt: TGTGCCAGCAGCCTCTCCCCGGGACAACGTACCTACGAGCAGTACTTC; CDR3aa: CASSLSPGQRTYEQYF
j_gene: TRBJ1-6; v_gene: TRBV30; abundance: NA; d_gene: NA; CDR3nt: TGTGCCTGGAAGAGGGGACCGGGAGAGGGGTCACCCCTCCACTTT; CDR3aa: CAWKRGPGEGSPLHF
j_gene: TRBJ2-1; v_gene: TRBV4-1; abundance: few; d_gene: TRBD2; CDR3nt: TGCGCCAGCAGCCCCGAGTTGCTAGCGGGAGGCTTCGAGTTCTTC; CDR3aa: CASSPELLAGGFEFF
j_gene: TRBJ1-4; v_gene: TRBV2; abundance: many; d_gene: TRBD1; CDR3nt: TGTGCCAGCACCCCGGACAGGGGAGGTGAAAAACTGTTTTTT; CDR3aa: CASTPDRGGEKLFF
j_gene: TRBJ1-1; v_gene: TRBV11-2; abundance: few; d_gene: NA; CDR3nt: TGTGCCAGCAGCCCTGGGGCCACCACTGAAGCTTTCTTT; CDR3aa: CASSPGATTEAFF
j_gene: TRBJ1-3; v_gene: TRBV6-1; abundance: NA; d_gene: TRBD1; CDR3nt: TGTGCCAGCAGTGAAAACAGGGGGCATCGTGGAAACACCATATATTTT; CDR3aa: CASSENRGHRGNTIYF
j_gene: TRBJ2-1; v_gene: TRBV12-3/TRBV12-4; abundance: NA; d_gene: TRBD2; CDR3nt: TGTGCCAGCAGCCCAGGAGAGCGGGGGGGCCTAGGTGAGCAGTTCTTC; CDR3aa: CASSPGERGGLGEQFF
j_gene: TRBJ1-4; v_gene: TRBV28; abundance: NA; d_gene: NA; CDR3nt: TGTGCCAGCAGTTCACGGACCCTCCCGGGTGGAAAACTGTTTTTT; CDR3aa: CASSSRTLPGGKLFF
j_gene: TRBJ2-5; v_gene: TRBV7-9; abundance: many; d_gene: NA; CDR3nt: TGTGCCAGCAGCTTAGACCCACAAGAGACCCAGTACTTC; CDR3aa: CASSLDPQETQYF
j_gene: TRBJ2-3; v_gene: TRBV13; abundance: few; d_gene: TRBD1; CDR3nt: TGTGCCAGCAGCAACCCGCAGGGGGCTAGCACAGATACGCAGTATTTT; CDR3aa: CASSNPQGASTDTQYF
j_gene: TRBJ2-3; v_gene: TRBV28; abundance: many; d_gene: NA; CDR3nt: TGTGCCAGCAGTGGAGACAGTAGCACAGATACGCAGTATTTT; CDR3aa: CASSGDSSTDTQYF
j_gene: TRBJ2-3; v_gene: TRBV7-9; abundance: NA; d_gene: NA; CDR3nt: TGTGCCAGCAGCCCAGCGGATGGGGGGTCGGGGGTGAGGGATACGCAGTATTTT; CDR3aa: CASSPADGGSGVRDTQYF
j_gene: TRBJ2-7; v_gene: TRBV5-8; abundance: NA; d_gene: NA; CDR3nt: TGTGCCAGCAGCTTGGATTCGCAGCTCTCCTACGGGCAGTACTTC; CDR3aa: CASSLDSQLSYGQYF
j_gene: TRBJ1-5; v_gene: TRBV6-4; abundance: many; d_gene: NA; CDR3nt: TGTGCCAGCTATTACAGGGATAGCAATCAGCCCCAGCATTTT; CDR3aa: CASYYRDSNQPQHF
j_gene: TRBJ2-7; v_gene: TRBV4-2; abundance: NA; d_gene: NA; CDR3nt: TGTGCCAGCAGCCAAGATGAAGGGGCGGCGGTTTCGACCTACGAGCAGTACTTC; CDR3aa: CASSQDEGAAVSTYEQYF
j_gene: TRBJ2-3; v_gene: TRBV30; abundance: few; d_gene: NA; CDR3nt: TGTGCCTGGAGTGGCCCAGCGGGCACAGATACGCAGTATTTT; CDR3aa: CAWSGPAGTDTQYF
j_gene: TRBJ2-5; v_gene: TRBV20-1; abundance: NA; d_gene: TRBD2; CDR3nt: TGCAGTGCTAAGGGACTAGAGGGAGGGAGGCAAGAGACCCAGTACTTC; CDR3aa: CSAKGLEGGRQETQYF
j_gene: TRBJ1-1; v_gene: TRBV19; abundance: few; d_gene: NA; CDR3nt: TGTGCCAGTAGTATAGTATATTACGCGAACACTGAAGCTTTCTTT; CDR3aa: CASSIVYYANTEAFF
j_gene: TRBJ2-2; v_gene: TRBV29-1; abundance: many; d_gene: TRBD1; CDR3nt: TGCAGCGTTCTGGGACAGGGGGAGCTGTTTTTT; CDR3aa: CSVLGQGELFF
j_gene: TRBJ2-2; v_gene: TRBV29-1; abundance: many; d_gene: TRBD1; CDR3nt: TGCAGCGCCCGACAGGGGAACACCGGGGAGCTGTTTTTT; CDR3aa: CSARQGNTGELFF
j_gene: TRBJ2-3; v_gene: TRBV21-1; abundance: NA; d_gene: NA; CDR3nt: TGTGCCAGCAGCAAAGGGCGGGGGACCACAGATACGCAGTATTTT; CDR3aa: CASSKGRGTTDTQYF
j_gene: TRBJ2-7; v_gene: TRBV4-3; abundance: few; d_gene: TRBD1; CDR3nt: TGCGCCAGCAGCCAAGAAACACAGGGGCTGGGCTACGAGCAGTACTTC; CDR3aa: CASSQETQGLGYEQYF
j_gene: TRBJ2-7; v_gene: TRBV18; abundance: many; d_gene: TRBD1; CDR3nt: TGTGCCAGCTCATCGGGACAGGGTGAGCAGTACTTC; CDR3aa: CASSSGQGEQYF
j_gene: TRBJ1-6; v_gene: TRBV30; abundance: NA; d_gene: TRBD1; CDR3nt: TGTGCCTGGAGCGGGACAAGGGGGCAACCCCTCCACTTT; CDR3aa: CAWSGTRGQPLHF
j_gene: TRBJ2-3; v_gene: TRBV12-3/TRBV12-4; abundance: NA; d_gene: TRBD2; CDR3nt: TGTGCCAGCAGATCGACTAGCGGGAGCACAGATACGCAGTATTTT; CDR3aa: CASRSTSGSTDTQYF
j_gene: TRBJ1-4; v_gene: TRBV18; abundance: many; d_gene: TRBD1; CDR3nt: TGTGCCAGCTCACCGCCTGACAGGGGTGGCGAAAAACTGTTTTTT; CDR3aa: CASSPPDRGGEKLFF
j_gene: TRBJ2-7; v_gene: TRBV4-1; abundance: many; d_gene: NA; CDR3nt: TGCGCCAGCAGCCAACGATTTGGACAGAACTACGAGCAGTACTTC; CDR3aa: CASSQRFGQNYEQYF
j_gene: TRBJ1-2; v_gene: TRBV6-1; abundance: NA; d_gene: NA; CDR3nt: TGTGCCAGCAGTGTCCGGGACACCCTACCTAACTATGGCTTCACCTTC; CDR3aa: CASSVRDTLPNYGFTF
j_gene: TRBJ2-3; v_gene: TRBV5-6; abundance: many; d_gene: TRBD1; CDR3nt: TGTGCCAGCAGCTTAGCAGGGGGCGCATCAGATACGCAGTATTTT; CDR3aa: CASSLAGGASDTQYF
j_gene: TRBJ2-7; v_gene: TRBV13; abundance: NA; d_gene: NA; CDR3nt: TGTGCCAGCAGCTTGCCGGGAGCGGCATCCCACGAGCAGTACTTC; CDR3aa: CASSLPGAASHEQYF
j_gene: TRBJ2-1; v_gene: TRBV29-1; abundance: many; d_gene: NA; CDR3nt: TGCAGCGTTGAAAGCGACCACTACAATGAGCAGTTCTTC; CDR3aa: CSVESDHYNEQFF
j_gene: TRBJ2-5; v_gene: TRBV28; abundance: few; d_gene: NA; CDR3nt: TGTGCCAGCAGTTCCCGGACGGAGACCCAAGAGACCCAGTACTTC; CDR3aa: CASSSRTETQETQYF
j_gene: TRBJ2-3; v_gene: TRBV6-5; abundance: many; d_gene: TRBD1; CDR3nt: TGTGCCAGCAGACCTGGGACAGGCACAGATACGCAGTATTTT; CDR3aa: CASRPGTGTDTQYF
j_gene: TRBJ2-7; v_gene: TRBV7-9; abundance: once; d_gene: NA; CDR3nt: TGTGCCGGCAGCGTAGACCTTCACGAGCAGTACTTC; CDR3aa: CAGSVDLHEQYF
j_gene: TRBJ2-7; v_gene: TRBV28; abundance: few; d_gene: NA; CDR3nt: TGTGCCAGCAGTTTAAGGGGGGGCGCTTACTACGAGCAGTACTTC; CDR3aa: CASSLRGGAYYEQYF
j_gene: TRBJ2-3; v_gene: TRBV10-2; abundance: few; d_gene: NA; CDR3nt: TGCGCCAGCAGTGACTGGGCTTTTACTGAAGATACGCAGTATTTT; CDR3aa: CASSDWAFTEDTQYF
j_gene: TRBJ2-1; v_gene: TRBV7-9; abundance: NA; d_gene: NA; CDR3nt: TGTGCCAGCAGCTTATATGGTCGGCGCGATCTCTTATACAATGAGCAGTTCTTC; CDR3aa: CASSLYGRRDLLYNEQFF
j_gene: TRBJ2-3; v_gene: TRBV27; abundance: NA; d_gene: NA; CDR3nt: TGTGCCAGCAGTCTCCTAGCGCCGCGAAGCACAGATACGCAGTATTTT; CDR3aa: CASSLLAPRSTDTQYF
j_gene: TRBJ1-5; v_gene: TRBV7-9; abundance: NA; d_gene: NA; CDR3nt: TGTGCCGGCAGTAGTGAATTTAGCAATCAGCCCCAGCATTTT; CDR3aa: CAGSSEFSNQPQHF
j_gene: TRBJ2-6; v_gene: TRBV7-2; abundance: many; d_gene: NA; CDR3nt: TGTGCCAGCAGCTTAGTTATCGGGTCTCCTGGGGCCAACGTCCTGACTTTC; CDR3aa: CASSLVIGSPGANVLTF
j_gene: TRBJ2-3; v_gene: TRBV20-1; abundance: few; d_gene: NA; CDR3nt: TGCAGTGCTCGAGCGGGTGCAGGGACCCTCACAGATACGCAGTATTTT; CDR3aa: CSARAGAGTLTDTQYF
j_gene: TRBJ2-1; v_gene: TRBV12-3/TRBV12-4; abundance: NA; d_gene: NA; CDR3nt: TGTGCCAGCAGTTTTGGCTGCAATGAGCAGTTCTTC; CDR3aa: CASSFGCNEQFF
j_gene: TRBJ2-1; v_gene: TRBV28; abundance: few; d_gene: TRBD2; CDR3nt: TGTGCCAGCAGTTTTAGACTAGCGCCGGAGCAGTTCTTC; CDR3aa: CASSFRLAPEQFF
j_gene: TRBJ1-4; v_gene: TRBV13; abundance: NA; d_gene: NA; CDR3nt: TGTGCCAGCACCCAGGGGCCATTTGAAAAACTGTTTTTT; CDR3aa: CASTQGPFEKLFF
j_gene: TRBJ2-5; v_gene: TRBV6-2/TRBV6-3; abundance: NA; d_gene: NA; CDR3nt: TGTGCCAGCCGTTACCCCGGGGGCTGGTTAGAGACCCAGTACTTC; CDR3aa: CASRYPGGWLETQYF